This TCR beta chain was documented in a study of T cell responses to AZD1222 COVID-19 vaccine. General study findings and limits: The number of AZD1222 recipients seropositive at baseline was only five to seven. Spike as a whole was targeted by vaccine-associated CD4 TCRs, dominant at 160-218 and 743-854. Repertoire samples came only from after the peak T cell response. The sample set comprised mostly white British donors with more females, and clonal diversity was possibly underestimated.

Comments on this clone: Its antigen is unidentified.

Assay used: immunoSEQ multiplex PCR; TCRdb lists only in-frame clones, some missing. The table includes about 110,000 clones, around 90% detected once. V shed 0 bases, J shed 4 bases, and the junction held 5 bases outside the gene matches. The CDR3 covers 16 residues. Germline V gives CDR1 LGHNA, CDR2 YNFKEQ. The sample here was peripheral blood, taken on day 0 of MenACWY control vaccination. The chain links TRBV4-2 to TRBJ1-2, with 10 bases aligning to TRBD1. This TCR was recovered from an adult in good health. The CDR3 DNA follows: TGTGCCAGCAGCCAAGATTCGGGGACAGGGGCCTATGGCTACACCTTC. It encodes CASSQDSGTGAYGYTF.